Presented here are 14 T cell receptor beta chains from one specimen sequenced in a study of beta chain features in type 1 diabetes. Sequencing targeted expressed TCRB transcripts, as all isolated RNA had been reverse transcribed. Data came from immunoSEQ multiplex PCR; TCRdb stores just in-frame clones and leaves some out. Here the sample spans about 650,000 clones, approximately 13% being singletons. Whole-study findings and limits: Shortening that was moderate but significant affected the TCRB CDR3s of Type 1 diabetes patients in all four CD4+ subsets.

These receptors lack a known antigen. The specimen sequenced was naive CD4+ T cells from blood. These receptors all come from a man in his thirties or forties with type 1 diabetes.

The chain employs TRBV7-9 and TRBJ2-3; D is possibly TRBD2 (6 bases). V dropped 5 bases and J dropped 2 bases, with 20 bases sitting between them. Germline V gene data show CDR1 as SEHNR and CDR2 as FQNEAQ (reference sequence). This CDR3 comprises 17 residues. The DNA for the CDR3 is TGTGCCAGCAGCCCCCGGGGTAGCGGAAGGAACACAGATACGCAGTATTTT. Its translation: CASSPRGSGRNTDTQYF.

This clone occurred a few times. This chain links TRBV11-2 with TRBJ2-3; maybe TRBD1 (6 bases). Trimming pared 10 bases from V and 2 bases from J, leaving 19 bases between. From germline, CDR1 is SGHAT and CDR2 FQNNGV. The CDR3 has 15 amino acids. The CDR3 nucleotides read TGTGCCACCAAGCAGGGGCAGCCACTCACAGATACGCAGTATTTT. As protein: CATKQGQPLTDTQYF. The full variable domain, with the rest looked up from reference TRBV11-2 and TRBJ2-3, is EAGVAQSPRYKIIEKRQSVAFWCNPISGHATLYWYQQILGQGPKLLIQFQNNGVVDDSQLPKDRFSAERLKGVDSTLKIQPAKLEDSAVYLCATKQGQPLTDTQYFGPGTRLTVL.

The gene calls are TRBV29-1 and TRBJ2-5, with D unresolved. This CDR3 is 15 amino acids long. Germline V CDR1 and CDR2: SQVTM, ANQGSEA. The V gene lost 6 bases and the J gene lost 2 bases, with 19 bases spanning the gap. CDR3 DNA: TGCAGCGTCCCAAAAGTGGGCGGTAGTCAAGAGACCCAGTACTTC. It is translated as CSVPKVGGSQETQYF.

This clone was observed a handful of times. This chain links TRBV5-1 with TRBJ2-1, with TRBD2 matching over 10 bases. CDR1 and CDR2 (germline): SGHRS, YFSETQ. The CDR3 loop spans 17 amino acids. With V trimmed by 4 bases and J by 1 base, 8 bases remained unmatched. The CDR3: CASSRLAGAISYNEQFF. CDR3 bases: TGCGCCAGCAGCAGGCTAGCGGGGGCAATTTCCTACAATGAGCAGTTCTTC.

This clone appeared once. This sequence joins TRBV6-5 and TRBJ1-5; D gene unclear. The ends were cut back, 4 bases at V and 0 bases at J, with 13 bases in the middle. The CDR3 sequence is 16 residues long. The V gene's germline CDR1 is MNHEY and CDR2 SVGAGI. CDR3: CASSSSPRGSNQPQHF. The CDR3 nucleotides read TGTGCCAGCAGTTCCTCACCGCGGGGTAGCAATCAGCCCCAGCATTTT.

This clone turned up a few times. The chain uses TRBV30 and TRBJ2-5; D perhaps matches TRBD2 (6 bases). V gave up 5 bases and J gave up 6 bases, with 7 bases separating them. Germline V lookup: CDR1 GTSNPN, CDR2 SVGIG (reference sequence). This CDR3 is built from 10 residues. The CDR3 coding sequence is TGTGCCTGGGGGACTCAGACCCAGTACTTC. Its protein product is CAWGTQTQYF.

This clone was seen a few times. The chain recombines TRBV11-2 with TRBJ2-3; D possibly uses TRBD1 or TRBD2 (5 bases each). CDR3 length: 14 residues. V was pared by 3 bases and J by 6 bases, with 13 bases between. In germline, CDR1 is SGHAT, CDR2 FQNNGV. DNA for the CDR3: TGTGCCAGCAGCTTCCCGGGACCATTCGATACGCAGTATTTT. Its protein product is CASSFPGPFDTQYF.

This clone was recorded a few times. The gene calls are TRBV2 and TRBJ1-4; D not resolved. CDR3 length: 12 residues. V dropped 6 bases and J dropped 14 bases, with 16 bases sitting between them. Germline V CDR1 and CDR2: SNHLY, FYNNEI. CDR3 bases: TGTGCCAGCAGCGCCGGATTTGGCGAGCTGTTTTTT. Its protein product is CASSAGFGELFF.

The rearrangement links TRBV9 to TRBJ2-5; D gene uncertain. Between the trimmed V and J ends, which lost 0 bases and 5 bases, there was a span of 20 bases. Germline values: CDR1 SGDLS, CDR2 YYNGEE. This CDR3 is 17 amino acids long. The CDR3 reads CASSVDSGRVEGETQYF. The DNA of the CDR3 is TGTGCCAGCAGCGTAGACAGTGGAAGGGTGGAAGGGGAGACCCAGTACTTC. The variable domain in full, with the rest retrieved from reference TRBV9 and TRBJ2-5, is DSGVTQTPKHLITATGQRVTLRCSPRSGDLSVYWYQQSLDQGLQFLIQYYNGEERAKGNILERFSAQQFPDLHSELNLSSLELGDSALYFCASSVDSGRVEGETQYFGPGTRLLVL.

Regarding this clone: Different DNA sequences within this sample yield the same CDR3. The chain employs TRBV19 and TRBJ1-2; a weak D match, TRBD1 (5 bases). The CDR3 has 13 residues. V lost 3 bases and J lost 5, with 10 bases in between. Germline CDR1 is LNHDA and CDR2 is SQIVND (reference sequence). Here the CDR3 reads CASSIGRDYGYTF. The CDR3 DNA is TGTGCCAGTAGTATCGGCAGGGATTATGGCTACACCTTC.

The rearrangement links TRBV5-4 to TRBJ2-1; 8 positions match TRBD2. Unmatched junction bases numbered 5, after V lost 0 bases and J lost 9 bases. CDR1 is SGHNT and CDR2 is YYREEE in the germline V gene (reference sequence). The CDR3 spans 14 residues. The CDR3 sequence: CASSLGVAGSEQFF. The DNA of the CDR3 is TGTGCCAGCAGCTTGGGAGTAGCGGGAAGTGAGCAGTTCTTC.

The table lists this clone with a few counts. This chain uses TRBV7-2 with TRBJ1-1; TRBD1 matches at 9 bases. CDR3 length equals 15 residues. The germline CDR1 and CDR2 sequences are SGHTA and FQGNSA. The V gene end was trimmed by 5 bases and the J gene end by 4 bases; junction bases not matched to a gene: 8. This chain's CDR3 is CASSPSQGASTEAFF. The DNA of the CDR3 is TGTGCCAGCAGCCCATCACAGGGGGCCAGCACTGAAGCTTTCTTT.

The chain carries TRBV6-5 and TRBJ1-2; possible D gene TRBD1, 5 bases. The germline gives CDR1 MNHEY, CDR2 SVGAGI. The CDR3 has 15 amino acids. V lost 6 bases and J lost 0, with 14 bases in between. The CDR3 coding sequence is TGTGCCAGCAGCCCAGCCCTGACAGCTAACTATGGCTACACCTTC. As protein: CASSPALTANYGYTF.

There are a few counts of this clone. This chain links TRBV6-5 with TRBJ2-2; D not resolved. This CDR3 has 13 amino acids. Germline V gene sequence: CDR1 MNHEY, CDR2 SVGAGI. V was cut by 4 bases and J by 7 bases, with 10 bases left in between. The CDR3, as DNA: TGTGCCAGCAGTTCCCCCAATAACGGGGAGCTGTTTTTT. Translating it yields CASSSPNNGELFF.